The 13 T cell receptor beta chains below all came from one sample that was sequenced in a study of T cell repertoires in ileal Crohn's disease. The method was immunoSEQ multiplex PCR; TCRdb's version includes in-frame clones alone and lacks a portion of them. Among about 14,000 clones listed, approximately 78% were seen once. Sequenced sample: ileal tissue. The source of these receptors is an adult with Crohn's disease.

V usage is TRBV14 and J usage is TRBJ1-5; 7 nucleotides align to TRBD1. The CDR3 consists of 15 residues. With V trimmed by 4 bases and J by 3 bases, 6 bases remained unmatched. Germline V gene sequence: CDR1 SGHDN, CDR2 FVKESK. The CDR3 region is CASSRQGGNNQPQHF. The CDR3 nucleotides read TGTGCCAGCAGCCGACAGGGCGGGAACAATCAGCCCCAGCATTTT. The whole variable domain, remainder taken from reference TRBV14 and TRBJ1-5, is EAGVTQFPSHSVIEKGQTVTLRCDPISGHDNLYWYRRVMGKEIKFLLHFVKESKQDESGMPNNRFLAERTGGTYSTLKVQPAELEDSGVYFCASSRQGGNNQPQHFGDGTRLSIL.

J is TRBJ1-2 and V is TRBV7-9, with 7 bases lining up with TRBD1. CDR1 and CDR2 from the germline V gene are SEHNR and FQNEAQ (reference sequence). CDR3 length: 12 amino acids. The ends lost 1 base at V and 10 bases at J; junction bases unmatched: 3. CDR3 in amino acids: CASSLEDRFYTF. In nucleotides, the CDR3 is TGTGCCAGCAGCTTAGAGGACAGGTTCTACACCTTC.

This clone was seen a handful of times. In DNA form, the CDR3 reads TGCGCCAGCAGCTCGGGGCGGAGGGTGGGTTCTGAAGCTTTCTTT. This encodes CASSSGRRVGSEAFF. The rearrangement uses TRBV5-1 and TRBJ1-1, with D tentatively TRBD1 (5 bases). Between the trimmed V and J ends, which lost 3 bases and 6 bases, there was a span of 18 bases. The CDR3 is 15 amino acids. Germline loops: CDR1 SGHRS, CDR2 YFSETQ.

The V gene is TRBV6-6, the J gene TRBJ1-1, with 8 bases aligning to TRBD1. Germline V lookup: CDR1 MNHNY, CDR2 SVGAGI (reference sequence). This CDR3 contains 15 residues. V lost 0 bases and J lost 7; bases outside the gene matches: 7. The CDR3: CASSYSPTGVGEAFF. The CDR3 DNA reads TGTGCCAGCAGTTACTCGCCGACAGGGGTGGGTGAAGCTTTCTTT.

This chain uses TRBV9 with TRBJ2-7; D may be TRBD1 (6 bases). V was trimmed by 5 bases and J by 4 bases, leaving 19 bases between them. This CDR3 spans 15 amino acids. CDR1 and CDR2 from the germline V gene are SGDLS and YYNGEE. For the CDR3, the DNA is TGTGCCAGCAGTTACGGGTGGGACATTAGTTACGAGCAGTACTTC. It codes for CASSYGWDISYEQYF.

This chain connects TRBV19 to TRBJ2-3, with D perhaps TRBD2 (5 bases). Trimming removed 3 bases at V and 3 bases at J, with 13 bases between. The CDR3 is 15 amino acids. Germline V gives CDR1 LNHDA, CDR2 SQIVND (reference sequence). The CDR3 DNA is TGTGCCAGTAGTATTGCTCGGGGAATGACAGATACGCAGTATTTT. Protein: CASSIARGMTDTQYF.

The J gene is TRBJ1-1, the V gene TRBV5-6; D not resolved. V lost 0 bases and J 4 bases, leaving 13 bases between the germline ends. Germline V lookup: CDR1 SGHDT, CDR2 YYEEEE. The CDR3 extends over 15 amino acids. This chain's CDR3 is CASSLARKAGTEAFF. As DNA, the CDR3 is TGTGCCAGCAGCTTGGCGAGGAAGGCTGGCACTGAAGCTTTCTTT.

The V gene is TRBV30, the J gene TRBJ2-1; 11 nucleotides align to TRBD2. Germline CDR1 is GTSNPN and CDR2 is SVGIG (reference sequence). With V trimmed by 2 bases and J by 16 bases, 10 bases remained unmatched. This CDR3 comprises 13 residues. CDR3 residues: CAWSSTGTSGAFF. In DNA, the CDR3 is TGTGCCTGGAGTAGTACAGGGACTAGCGGAGCCTTCTTC.

The gene calls are TRBV5-8 and TRBJ1-5; tentatively, D is TRBD1 (5 bases). Germline V gene data show CDR1 as SGHTS and CDR2 as YDEGEE. V was cut by 2 bases and J by 2 bases, with 11 bases left in between. The CDR3 covers 15 residues. The CDR3 sequence: CASSLGVQGNQPQHF. As DNA, the CDR3 is TGTGCCAGCAGCTTAGGGGTGCAAGGCAATCAGCCCCAGCATTTT.

This sequence joins TRBV19 and TRBJ2-1, with 8 nucleotides matching TRBD2. In germline, CDR1 is LNHDA, CDR2 SQIVND (reference sequence). V dropped 7 bases and J dropped 5; count of bases not matched to a gene: 7. The CDR3 extends over 14 amino acids. The CDR3 DNA sequence: TGTGCCAGTATGCCCAGCGGGGGAAACAATGAGCAGTTCTTC. Its translation: CASMPSGGNNEQFF.

Here the CDR3 reads CAISESTGIDTEAFF. The CDR3 coding sequence is TGTGCCATCAGTGAGTCGACAGGGATTGACACTGAAGCTTTCTTT. This sequence joins TRBV10-3 and TRBJ1-1; 7 nucleotides match TRBD1. Germline V gene sequence: CDR1 ENHRY, CDR2 SYGVKD. The junction had 4 bases not matched to a gene; V was cut back by 0 bases and J by 3 bases. The CDR3 covers 15 residues.

The J gene is TRBJ2-7, the V gene TRBV5-1; 8 nucleotides match TRBD1. The germline gives CDR1 SGHRS, CDR2 YFSETQ. The CDR3 loop spans 15 amino acids. With V trimmed by 1 base and J by 5 bases, 8 bases remained unmatched. The CDR3 loop is CASSLTGGRSDEQYF. The CDR3, as DNA: TGCGCCAGCAGCTTGACAGGGGGTCGTTCCGACGAGCAGTACTTC.

The chain recombines TRBV10-3 with TRBJ2-7, with D unclear. The germline gives CDR1 ENHRY, CDR2 SYGVKD. V was trimmed by 4 bases and J by 0 bases, leaving 4 bases between them. The CDR3 contains 12 residues. The CDR3 here is CAISGSSYEQYF. The CDR3, as DNA: TGTGCCATCAGTGGGAGCTCCTACGAGCAGTACTTC.